The 22 T cell receptor beta chains below come from one sample, sequenced in a study of blood T cell repertoires in COVID-19. Using immunoSEQ multiplex PCR, the repertoire was profiled, and TCRdb retains in-frame clones only, with some absent. The repertoire includes around 43,000 clones, around 90% of them detected once, and approximately 21% sits in the top ten. Sequenced input: peripheral blood. All receptors derive from a man in his fifties or sixties with active COVID-19.

This chain joins TRBV4-1 and TRBJ2-3, with no clear D. Deletions cut 4 bases from V and 6 bases from J, with 14 bases between. There are 14 residues in the CDR3. The germline V gene encodes CDR1 MGHRA and CDR2 YSYEKL. The CDR3 region has the DNA TGCGCCAGCAGCCCCAGCCAGGTGGCGGATACGCAGTATTTT. Its protein is CASSPSQVADTQYF.

The chain couples TRBV11-2 to TRBJ2-5; tentatively, D is TRBD2 (5 bases). The V end lost 1 base, the J end lost 7 bases, and 10 bases lay between the germline ends. There are 13 residues in the CDR3. The V gene's germline CDR1 is SGHAT and CDR2 FQNNGV. The CDR3, as DNA: TGTGCCAGCAGCTTAGGGTTTCGGGGGACCCAGTACTTC. Protein product: CASSLGFRGTQYF.

The chain carries TRBV2 and TRBJ2-7; D call uncertain. Trimming shortened V by 4 bases and J by 3 bases, and 7 bases separated the two germline ends. This CDR3 has 12 amino acids. Per the germline V gene, CDR1 is SNHLY and CDR2 is FYNNEI. DNA of the CDR3: TGTGCCAGCAGTGTACAGAGCTACGAGCAGTACTTC. It encodes CASSVQSYEQYF.

The rearrangement joins TRBV4-3 to TRBJ2-2, with 12 bases lining up with TRBD2. Germline V lookup: CDR1 LGHNA, CDR2 YSLEER. This CDR3 spans 16 amino acids. Germline trimming cut 4 bases from V and 6 bases from J; bases unmatched to any gene: 6. CDR3 sequence (DNA): TGCGCCAGCAGCCCTCAGAGACTAGCGGGAGCCGGGGAGCTGTTTTTT. Amino acid sequence: CASSPQRLAGAGELFF.

The genes are TRBV7-9 and TRBJ2-7; no firm D call. The V and J ends lost 0 bases and 2 bases respectively, with 11 bases between them. CDR1 and CDR2 (germline): SEHNR, FQNEAQ (reference sequence). This CDR3 comprises 15 residues. CDR3 sequence: CASSLALAGTYEQYF. In DNA, the CDR3 is TGTGCCAGCAGCTTAGCACTGGCAGGTACCTACGAGCAGTACTTC.

The chain links TRBV11-3 to TRBJ2-1; TRBD2 agrees at 11 bases. V lost 5 bases and J lost 0; bases outside the gene matches: 12. The CDR3 is 19 residues long. CDR1 and CDR2 from the germline V gene are SGHNT and YENEEA. CDR3 amino acids: CASSPTGLAGPSSYNEQFF. DNA for the CDR3: TGTGCCAGCAGCCCCACCGGACTAGCGGGCCCGAGCTCCTACAATGAGCAGTTCTTC.

The chain carries TRBV27 and TRBJ2-7, with 12 bases fitting TRBD2. Trimming took 5 bases from V and 7 from J; bases not matched to a gene: 9. The length of the CDR3 is 15 residues. Germline V gene sequence: CDR1 MNHEY, CDR2 SMNVEV (reference sequence). Here the CDR3 DNA reads TGTGCCAGCAGTCCCCGACTAGCGGGAGTGGGTGAGCAGTACTTC. Its translation: CASSPRLAGVGEQYF.

The V call is TRBV28, the J call TRBJ1-1; D perhaps matches TRBD1 (5 bases). There are 14 residues in the CDR3. CDR1 is MDHEN and CDR2 is SYDVKM in the germline V gene. Trimming removed 5 bases from V and 0 bases from J, with 10 bases in between. CDR3 nucleotides: TGTGCCAGCAGTGGGGGGAGGGTGAACACTGAAGCTTTCTTT. This translates into CASSGGRVNTEAFF. Variable domain in full (rest from reference TRBV28 and TRBJ1-1): DVKVTQSSRYLVKRTGEKVFLECVQDMDHENMFWYRQDPGLGLRLIYFSYDVKMKEKGDIPEGYSVSREKKERFSLILESASTNQTSMYLCASSGGRVNTEAFFGQGTRLTVV.

This sequence joins TRBV18 and TRBJ1-2; 8 bases line up with TRBD1. V gave up 3 bases and J gave up 6 bases; unmatched junction bases: 12. From germline, CDR1 is KGHSH and CDR2 LQKENI. This CDR3 is 16 amino acids long. CDR3 in amino acids: CASSPSELQGADGYTF. CDR3 nucleotide sequence: TGTGCCAGCTCACCTTCCGAGCTGCAGGGGGCTGATGGCTACACCTTC.

This chain links TRBV2 with TRBJ1-6; D might be TRBD1 (5 bases). Germline CDR1 reads SNHLY; CDR2 reads FYNNEI. The CDR3 runs 13 residues. V gave up 7 bases and J gave up 7 bases, with 11 bases separating them. The CDR3 region is CASNGGGNSPLHF. The CDR3 region has the DNA TGTGCCAGCAATGGGGGAGGGAATTCACCCCTCCACTTT.

The CDR3 nucleotides are TGTGCCAGCAGTGGACGGACACGCTCTGGGGCCAACGTCCTGACTTTC. Its protein is CASSGRTRSGANVLTF. The chain uses TRBV28 and TRBJ2-6; TRBD1 might be the D (5 bases). The CDR3 is 16 residues long. Per germline, CDR1 MDHEN and CDR2 SYDVKM. V shed 5 bases and J shed 0 bases, with 11 bases lying between them.

This clone is medium-sized. The chain has TRBV7-9 and TRBJ1-2; perhaps TRBD1 as D (5 bases). This CDR3 has 15 amino acids. Germline CDR1 and CDR2: SEHNR and FQNEAQ (reference sequence). Trimming cost V 5 bases and J 5 bases, with 18 bases left between them. The CDR3 is CASSEPRAESYGYTF. The DNA for the CDR3 is TGTGCCAGCAGCGAACCCAGGGCGGAGAGTTATGGCTACACCTTC.

The chain recombines TRBV27 with TRBJ1-2; D is possibly TRBD1 (5 bases). The CDR3 loop spans 13 amino acids. Trimming removed 3 bases at V and 8 bases at J, with 13 bases between. From germline, CDR1 is MNHEY and CDR2 SMNVEV (reference sequence). The CDR3 DNA is TGTGCCAGCAGTTTCCCTAGGGGCCAAGGCTACACCTTC. Its translation: CASSFPRGQGYTF.

The chain links TRBV27 to TRBJ1-1; TRBD1 aligns across 10 bases. V trimming: 4 bases; J trimming: 0 bases; junction bases outside the gene matches: 11. Germline CDR1 MNHEY, CDR2 SMNVEV (reference sequence). The CDR3 length is 18 residues. CDR3 sequence reads: CASSSNDRGLKMNTEAFF. In nucleotides, the CDR3 is TGTGCCAGCAGTTCCAACGACAGGGGGCTGAAGATGAACACTGAAGCTTTCTTT.

The genes are TRBV11-3 and TRBJ2-1; TRBD2 might be the D (7 bases). Deletions cut 7 bases from V and 6 bases from J, with 16 bases between. This CDR3 contains 14 residues. The V gene's germline CDR1 is SGHNT and CDR2 YENEEA. The CDR3 protein is CASTTRGEGNEQFF. The CDR3 DNA reads as TGTGCCAGCACCACGAGGGGGGAGGGCAATGAGCAGTTCTTC.

V usage is TRBV24-1 and J usage is TRBJ2-1; 7 bases fit TRBD2. Losses at the gene ends were 10 bases for V and 6 bases for J; bases not matched to a gene: 5. Per the germline V gene, CDR1 is KGHDR and CDR2 is SFDVKD. The CDR3 has 12 amino acids. The CDR3 region is CATGLDSNEQFF. The CDR3 nucleotides read TGTGCCACTGGACTAGACTCCAATGAGCAGTTCTTC.

The rearrangement links TRBV3-1 (or the pseudogene TRBV3-2) to TRBJ1-5; D ambiguous. This CDR3 comprises 15 residues. Germline values: CDR1 LGHDT, CDR2 YNNKEL (reference sequence). V lost 3 bases, J lost 6 bases, and 15 bases lay in between. The CDR3 region has the DNA TGTGCCAGCAGCCAGGTACGAAAGAGTGGTCAGCCCCAGCATTTT. This sequence encodes CASSQVRKSGQPQHF.

A few counts support this clone. V gene TRBV27 combines with J gene TRBJ1-6; 7 bases are shared with TRBD1. The CDR3 length is 14 residues. The J segment lost 6 bases and the V segment lost 5 bases, leaving 4 bases of the junction unmatched. The germline gives CDR1 MNHEY, CDR2 SMNVEV (reference sequence). The CDR3 protein is CASSPGTVNSPLHF. In nucleotides, the CDR3 is TGTGCCAGCAGTCCGGGGACAGTTAATTCACCCCTCCACTTT.

This clone was detected only a few times. This chain links TRBV6-1 with TRBJ1-5; D may be TRBD1 (6 bases). The CDR3 totals 15 residues. V was shortened by 2 bases and J by 3 bases, with 11 bases between the two germline ends. Germline CDR1 MNHNS, CDR2 SASEGT. CDR3 loop: CASSEPRTVNQPQHF. DNA for the CDR3: TGTGCCAGCAGTGAACCTCGGACAGTCAATCAGCCCCAGCATTTT.

Regarding this clone: The junction does not match germline at one end; this may be a read error. The J gene is TRBJ1-3, the V gene TRBV2, with 7 bases fitting TRBD1. The CDR3 totals 11 residues. Germline CDR1 and CDR2: SNHLY and FYNNEI. The CDR3 protein is CASSEAGTVDF. As DNA, the CDR3 is TGTGCCAGCAGTGAAGCTGGGACAGTAGATTTT.

V is TRBV4-2 and J is TRBJ2-5; 11 bases match TRBD2. This CDR3 has 15 residues. J was trimmed by 4 bases and V by 2 bases; bases with no gene match: 3. CDR1 LGHNA and CDR2 YNFKEQ come from the germline V gene. The chain's CDR3 is CASSQSLAGGETQYF. In DNA, the CDR3 is TGTGCCAGCAGCCAATCCCTAGCGGGAGGAGAGACCCAGTACTTC.

This clone came up once. The rearrangement joins TRBV3-1 (or the pseudogene TRBV3-2) to TRBJ2-7, with D tentatively TRBD2 (6 bases). The V gene's germline CDR1 is LGHDT and CDR2 YNNKEL (reference sequence). This CDR3 is 14 amino acids long. With 4 bases removed from V and 3 bases from J, the gap between germline ends came to 13 bases. DNA of the CDR3: TGTGCCAGCAGCCCCTCCCAGCGGGTCTACGAGCAGTACTTC. Translating it yields CASSPSQRVYEQYF.